This entry features one T cell receptor beta chain sequence. CDR3 length equals 13 residues. Between the trimmed V and J ends, which lost 8 bases and 0 bases, there was a span of 5 bases. CDR1 is LNHNV, CDR2 YYDKDF, per germline (reference sequence). The entry originates in a study of CD8+CD57+ T cells in acquired aplastic anemia. Template material for TCR beta VDJ and CDR3 profiling consisted of genomic DNA. TCRdb recomputed calls from the reads with MiXCR, one row per CDR3 protein. The table shows over 200,000 distinct CDR3 sequences, with around 60% occurring only once. The rearrangement joins TRBV15 to TRBJ2-6; D uncertain. The TCR comes from a human donor in good health. The sample comprised sorted CD4+, CD8+, or CD8+CD57+ T cells (not recorded which) from PBMCs. This CDR3 is CATRSSGANVLTF. DNA of the CDR3: TGTGCCACCCGGAGCTCTGGGGCCAACGTCCTGACTTTC.